The 17 T cell receptor beta chains given below trace back to one sample, sequenced in a study of T cells in Graves' hyperthyroidism and ophthalmopathy. Using RNA transcripts as the source, TCR beta CDR3 regions were amplified. The study used the HTBI primer set for a first-round RT-PCR of the TCR CDR3. MiXCR, applied by TCRdb to the multiplex PCR reads, yields one record per CDR3 protein. The table includes a few hundred thousand distinct CDR3 sequences, about 13% detected once. Sequenced material: blood. These receptors were obtained from a woman aged 18-29 years with Graves' hyperthyroidism.

In this sample, this clonotype turned up many times. The chain joins TRBV7-2 to TRBJ2-2; 9 nucleotides match TRBD1. The CDR3 runs to 15 residues. Germline trimming cut 5 bases from V and 6 bases from J; bases unmatched to any gene: 7. Per germline, CDR1 SGHTA and CDR2 FQGNSA. Here the CDR3 DNA reads TGTGCCAGCAGCCCCCGAAGACAGGGGGCCGGGGAGCTGTTTTTT. Translated: CASSPRRQGAGELFF.

Ten or more counts support this clonotype. The chain has TRBV6-1 and TRBJ2-3; unclear D gene. V lost 2 bases and J lost 4, with 10 bases in between. Germline-derived CDR1 and CDR2 are MNHNS and SASEGT. The CDR3 consists of 14 residues. CDR3 sequence: CASSEPGFADTQYF. The CDR3 nucleotides are TGTGCCAGCAGTGAACCAGGATTCGCAGATACGCAGTATTTT.

This clonotype was found many times. This chain uses TRBV12-3 or TRBV12-4 with TRBJ1-1; no definite D call. Trimming removed 5 bases at V and 5 bases at J, with 9 bases between. The CDR3 totals 12 residues. In DNA form, the CDR3 reads TGTGCCAGCAGTGGAGGGAGAACTGAAGCTTTCTTT. Translation: CASSGGRTEAFF.

Regarding this clonotype: A much larger clone is a single base away; this may be a read error. The J gene is TRBJ2-7, the V gene TRBV20-1; 7 nucleotides align to TRBD1. CDR1 and CDR2 from the germline V gene are DFQATT and SNEGSKA (reference sequence). The CDR3 has 14 amino acids. V shed 8 bases, J shed 7 bases, and the junction held 17 bases outside the gene matches. In nucleotides, the CDR3 is TGCAGTCCGATACGTAAAACAGGGGCGGGTGAGCAGTACTTC. It translates to CSPIRKTGAGEQYF.

This clonotype appeared a few times. A read error may produce the germline difference seen at one junction end. V is TRBV14 and J is TRBJ1-1; possible D gene TRBD1, 5 bases. The CDR3 runs 15 residues. CDR1 and CDR2 (germline): SGHDN, FVKESK. CDR3 sequence: CASSEEGLGNTEAFF. In DNA, the CDR3 is TGTGCCAGCAGCGAAGAGGGGTTAGGGAACACTGAAGCTTTCTTT.

The chain recombines TRBV12-3 or TRBV12-4 with TRBJ2-3; TRBD1 matches 8 bases. The V segment lost 4 bases and the J segment 2 bases; nucleotides outside the gene matches: 17. This CDR3 region has 19 residues. Here the CDR3 DNA reads TGTGCCAGCAGTTCACCTGCCAGGGGGCTTCGTATAAACACAGATACGCAGTATTTT. This gives the protein CASSSPARGLRINTDTQYF.

This clonotype was detected ten times or more. V is TRBV12-3 or TRBV12-4 and J is TRBJ2-5; D call uncertain. V was clipped by 1 base and J by 5 bases, with 11 bases between them. The CDR3 extends over 14 amino acids. CDR3: CASSLVVVGETQYF. CDR3 nucleotide sequence: TGTGCCAGCAGTTTAGTTGTGGTGGGGGAGACCCAGTACTTC.

This clonotype was picked up a small number of times. A read error may produce the germline difference seen at one junction end. This rearrangement joins TRBV7-3 to TRBJ2-1; 8 positions agree with TRBD2. Germline loops: CDR1 SGHTA, CDR2 FQGTGA. The CDR3 is 14 residues long. This chain's CDR3 is CAGSLSGSFNEQFF. The CDR3 DNA reads TGTGCCGGCAGCTTAAGCGGGAGCTTCAATGAGCAGTTCTTC.

This clonotype was counted many times. The rearrangement uses TRBV12-3 or TRBV12-4 and TRBJ2-7, with a possible D match to TRBD2 (5 bases). The V gene lost 1 base and the J gene lost 3 bases, with 16 bases spanning the gap. CDR3 size: 16 residues. CDR3 protein: CASSLGTRRVSYEQYF. The CDR3 region has the DNA TGTGCCAGCAGTTTAGGAACAAGGCGGGTTAGCTACGAGCAGTACTTC.

This clonotype has ten or more counts. Sequence at one end of the junction differs from germline and may be a read error. V and J are TRBV7-7 and TRBJ2-7, with 7 bases aligning to TRBD1. Per the germline V gene, CDR1 is SSHAT and CDR2 is FNYEAQ (reference sequence). There are 15 residues in the CDR3. CDR3 DNA sequence: TGTGCTAGCAGCTTAGGGGACAGCAGCTCCTACGAGCAGTACTTC. This encodes CASSLGDSSSYEQYF.

The rearrangement joins TRBV10-2 to TRBJ2-5; tentative D call: TRBD2 (6 bases). The ends were cut back, 3 bases at V and 3 bases at J, with 11 bases in the middle. The CDR3 covers 14 residues. CDR1 is WSHSY and CDR2 is SAAADI in the germline V gene. The CDR3 nucleotides are TGCGCCAGCAGTGATCCGGGGGTTAAAGAGACCCAGTACTTC. Amino acids: CASSDPGVKETQYF.

In this sample, this clonotype turned up many times. The chain has TRBV29-1 and TRBJ2-2; tentatively, D is TRBD1 (5 bases). The CDR3 spans 13 residues. The ends were cut back, 3 bases at V and 2 bases at J, with 7 bases in the middle. Germline CDR1 SQVTM, CDR2 ANQGSEA. The CDR3 protein is CSVDTGNTGELFF. DNA for the CDR3: TGCAGCGTTGACACAGGAAACACCGGGGAGCTGTTTTTT.

This sequence joins TRBV9 and TRBJ2-7, with TRBD2 matching 7 bases. Germline CDR1 and CDR2: SGDLS and YYNGEE. J was trimmed by 5 bases and V by 2 bases; bases with no gene match: 22. The CDR3 totals 19 residues. CDR3 DNA: TGTGCCAGCAGCGTTTACGCCGAGACTAGCAGTTTGTATACCGACGAGCAGTACTTC. Amino acid sequence: CASSVYAETSSLYTDEQYF.

This clonotype came up many times. The V call is TRBV20-1, the J call TRBJ2-2, with 10 bases matching TRBD2. The CDR3 totals 16 residues. The germline V gene has CDR1 DFQATT and CDR2 SNEGSKA (reference sequence). V was clipped by 0 bases and J by 2 bases; unmatched bases: 3. The CDR3 DNA reads TGCAGTGCTAGAGAGTGGACTAGCGGAAACACCGGGGAGCTGTTTTTT. Residues: CSAREWTSGNTGELFF.

This clonotype has a handful of counts. The genes are TRBV5-6 and TRBJ2-7; D is perhaps TRBD2 (5 bases). The CDR3 has 12 residues. V lost 4 bases, J lost 8 bases, and 13 bases lay in between. Germline CDR1 is SGHDT and CDR2 is YYEEEE. The CDR3 nucleotides read TGTGCCAGCAGCCAGGTGGGGAGAAAGCAGTACTTC. The encoded protein is CASSQVGRKQYF.

The table lists this clonotype with many counts. DNA for the CDR3: TGTGCCAGCAGTTTAGCAAAGGGACTACTCTACGAGCAGTACTTC. Translated: CASSLAKGLLYEQYF. This rearrangement joins TRBV12-3 or TRBV12-4 to TRBJ2-7, with 7 bases lining up with TRBD2. The trim removed 0 bases at V and 3 bases at J, leaving 5 bases unmatched. CDR3 length: 15 amino acids.

About this clonotype itself: This may stem from a read error, because a much larger clone lies one nucleotide away. The chain has TRBV4-2 and TRBJ1-5, with D unresolved. This CDR3 contains 13 residues. Germline CDR1 reads LGHNA; CDR2 reads YNFKEQ. CDR3 sequence (DNA): TGTGCCAGCTGCCAAGAGGCAGATCAGCCCCAGCATTTT. It yields the protein CASCQEADQPQHF.